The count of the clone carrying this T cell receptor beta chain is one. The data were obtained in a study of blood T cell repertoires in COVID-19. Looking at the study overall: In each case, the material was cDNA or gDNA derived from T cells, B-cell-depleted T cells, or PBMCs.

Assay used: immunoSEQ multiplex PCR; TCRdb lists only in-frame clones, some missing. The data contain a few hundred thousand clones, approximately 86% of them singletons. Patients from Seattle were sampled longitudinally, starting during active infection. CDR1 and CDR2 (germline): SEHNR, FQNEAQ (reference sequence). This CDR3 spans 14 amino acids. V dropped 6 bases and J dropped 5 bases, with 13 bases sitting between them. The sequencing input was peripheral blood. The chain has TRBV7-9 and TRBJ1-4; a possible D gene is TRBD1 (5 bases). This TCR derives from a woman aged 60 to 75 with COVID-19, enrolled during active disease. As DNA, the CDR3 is TGTGCCAGCAGAGGAGGCGGGGGGAATGAAAAACTGTTTTTT. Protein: CASRGGGGNEKLFF.